This T cell receptor (beta chain) was sequenced for a study of blood T cell repertoires in COVID-19. Study details: Acute-phase and convalescent COVID-19 samples originated in the United States, Italy and Spain. PBMCs, B-cell-depleted T cells, or T cells provided the cDNA or gDNA that made up the material.

This clone was seen only once. Profiled with immunoSEQ multiplex PCR; TCRdb holds only in-frame clones, not every one. The repertoire has 250,000 to 300,000 clones, around 89% of them found once; the top ten carry 0.99%. The CDR3 consists of 16 residues. Germline V gene lookup returns CDR1 SGHDN and CDR2 FVKESK. V lost 4 bases and J 5 bases, leaving 20 bases between the germline ends. The receptor comes from a woman between 40 and 50 years old who had recovered from COVID-19. This sequence joins TRBV14 and TRBJ2-5; perhaps TRBD1 as D (5 bases). The sequenced sample consisted of peripheral blood. Here the CDR3 reads CASSLQPPTVAETQYF. Written as DNA, the CDR3 is TGTGCCAGCAGCCTCCAGCCCCCGACAGTGGCGGAGACCCAGTACTTC.